The 31 T cell receptor beta chains below all came from one sample that was sequenced in a study of T cells in localized non-small cell lung cancer. Repertoires were generated with immunoSEQ multiplex PCR, while TCRdb's copy carries only in-frame clones and drops some. The sample includes 19,000 or so clones, over 70% of them seen just once. The starting material was peripheral blood, obtained before any cancer treatment. These receptor sequences come from a male donor aged 60 or older with stage III lung adenocarcinoma.

The chain combines TRBV7-9 with TRBJ2-1; 14 bases match TRBD2. V trimming: 5 bases; J trimming: 2 bases; junction bases outside the gene matches: 2. This CDR3 spans 16 amino acids. The germline V gene encodes CDR1 SEHNR and CDR2 FQNEAQ (reference sequence). CDR3 protein: CASSLGLAGAYNEQFF. The CDR3, as DNA: TGTGCCAGCAGCCTGGGACTAGCGGGGGCCTACAATGAGCAGTTCTTC.

Only one count was recorded for this clone. The chain links TRBV6-5 to TRBJ1-5; D is unresolved. V shed 6 bases and J shed 0 bases, with 3 bases lying between them. CDR1 and CDR2 from the germline V gene are MNHEY and SVGAGI. CDR3 length: 12 residues. The CDR3 sequence: CASRSSNQPQHF. The CDR3 DNA follows: TGTGCCAGCAGGAGTAGCAATCAGCCCCAGCATTTT.

V is TRBV5-4 and J is TRBJ1-6; D call uncertain. CDR1 and CDR2 (germline): SGHNT, YYREEE (reference sequence). V was clipped by 2 bases and J by 7 bases, with 13 bases between them. The CDR3 length is 15 residues. CDR3: CASSFRFESNSPLHF. CDR3 nucleotide sequence: TGTGCCAGCAGCTTCCGTTTTGAGAGCAATTCACCCCTCCACTTT.

The CDR3 nucleotides are TGTGCCAGCAGAGCGGGACAGGGGTTCGTCGAGCAGTACTTC. Amino acid sequence: CASRAGQGFVEQYF. The V and J genes are TRBV5-4 and TRBJ2-7; 10 bases agree with TRBD1. V dropped 5 bases and J dropped 6; count of bases not matched to a gene: 8. Germline V CDR1 and CDR2: SGHNT, YYREEE (reference sequence). This CDR3 has 14 amino acids.

A note on this clone: A read error is possible here, since a much larger clone lies one base away. The chain employs TRBV5-5 and TRBJ1-1, with D unresolved. The CDR3 covers 11 residues. V gave up 1 base and J gave up 2 bases, with 0 bases separating them. Germline V gene data show CDR1 as SGHKS and CDR2 as YYEKEE (reference sequence). The CDR3 reads CASSLNTEAFF. The CDR3, as DNA: TGTGCCAGCAGCTTGAACACTGAAGCTTTCTTT. Based on the CDR3 plus reference TRBV5-5 and TRBJ1-1, the full variable domain is DAGVTQSPTHLIKTRGQQVTLRCSPISGHKSVSWYQQVLGQGPQFIFQYYEKEERGRGNFPDRFSARQFPNYSSELNVNALLLGDSALYLCASSLNTEAFFGQGTRLTVV.

V usage is TRBV4-1 and J usage is TRBJ2-1, with TRBD2 as a possible D gene (6 bases). The CDR3 has 15 residues. CDR1 and CDR2 from the germline V gene are MGHRA and YSYEKL. The germline V and J ends were trimmed by 4 bases and 9 bases, with 19 bases remaining between them. CDR3 nucleotides: TGCGCCAGCAGCCTCCGGACTACAACGGACGGTGAGCAGTTCTTC. Translation: CASSLRTTTDGEQFF.

The rearrangement uses TRBV7-6 and TRBJ1-1; possible D gene TRBD1, 6 bases. The CDR3 extends over 13 amino acids. The germline gives CDR1 SGHVS, CDR2 FNYEAQ. V gave up 6 bases and J gave up 4 bases, with 12 bases separating them. In DNA, the CDR3 is TGTGCCAGCAGTACCCAGACAGGCACTGAAGCTTTCTTT. Its protein is CASSTQTGTEAFF.

This chain connects TRBV29-1 to TRBJ2-2; a possible D gene is TRBD2 (6 bases). V lost 1 base, J lost 3 bases, and 9 bases lay in between. This CDR3 is 14 amino acids long. The germline V gene encodes CDR1 SQVTM and CDR2 ANQGSEA. This CDR3 reads CSVEARGDTGELFF. The CDR3 region has the DNA TGCAGCGTTGAAGCACGCGGGGACACCGGGGAGCTGTTTTTT.

With respect to this clone: One junction end disagrees with the germline gene, perhaps due to a read error. The chain employs TRBV9 and TRBJ1-3; weak D call: TRBD1 (6 bases). This CDR3 contains 16 residues. Per the germline V gene, CDR1 is SGDLS and CDR2 is YYNGEE. CDR3 nucleotides: TGTGCCAGCAGCGTTCGACAGGCTCTCTCTGGAAGCACCATATATTTT. Translating it yields CASSVRQALSGSTIYF.

The table lists this clone with a count of one. The chain employs TRBV4-2 and TRBJ2-1; TRBD2 might be the D (6 bases). The CDR3 runs to 15 residues. CDR1 and CDR2 from the germline V gene are LGHNA and YNFKEQ. Trimming removed 1 base at V and 0 bases at J, with 7 bases between. The CDR3 reads CASSQAGSSYNEQFF. In DNA form, the CDR3 reads TGTGCCAGCAGCCAAGCCGGGAGCTCCTACAATGAGCAGTTCTTC.

This CDR3 is CASSFVGGNQPQHF. The CDR3 DNA is TGTGCCAGCAGTTTTGTGGGGGGCAATCAGCCCCAGCATTTT. The chain has TRBV27 and TRBJ1-5, with a weak D call TRBD1 (5 bases). Germline CDR1 reads MNHEY; CDR2 reads SMNVEV (reference sequence). This CDR3 is 14 amino acids long. The V gene lost 3 bases and the J gene lost 2 bases, with 8 bases spanning the gap.

The V gene is TRBV7-9, the J gene TRBJ2-2; TRBD2 aligns across 8 bases. The CDR3 sequence is 16 residues long. Looked up from germline, CDR1 is SEHNR and CDR2 is FQNEAQ (reference sequence). The trim removed 2 bases at V and 6 bases at J, leaving 8 bases unmatched. CDR3 sequence reads: CASSLFTGGAPGELFF. The CDR3 DNA follows: TGTGCCAGCAGCTTATTCACCGGGGGGGCCCCCGGGGAGCTGTTTTTT. Combining the CDR3 with reference TRBV7-9 and TRBJ2-2 gives the whole variable domain DTGVSQNPRHKITKRGQNVTFRCDPISEHNRLYWYRQTLGQGPEFLTYFQNEAQLEKSRLLSDRFSAERPKGSFSTLEIQRTEQGDSAMYLCASSLFTGGAPGELFFGEGSRLTVL.

The V and J genes are TRBV29-1 and TRBJ2-6, with D unresolved. The CDR3 is 15 residues long. Germline V gives CDR1 SQVTM, CDR2 ANQGSEA. V lost 4 bases and J lost 1, with 11 bases in between. CDR3 sequence: CSVAVRESGANVLTF. The CDR3 DNA reads TGCAGCGTTGCAGTAAGGGAATCTGGGGCCAACGTCCTGACTTTC.

The V gene is TRBV2, the J gene TRBJ1-5; unclear D gene. Germline loops: CDR1 SNHLY, CDR2 FYNNEI. Trimming took off 3 bases at V and 6 bases at J, with 12 bases between the two ends. The CDR3 has 14 amino acids. The CDR3 DNA sequence: TGTGCCAGCAGTGACCCCCAGGCGACTCAGCCCCAGCATTTT. The encoded protein is CASSDPQATQPQHF.

The V call is TRBV6-6, the J call TRBJ2-2; D might be TRBD1 (6 bases). CDR3 length equals 15 residues. Trimming shortened V by 3 bases and J by 4 bases, and 12 bases separated the two germline ends. Germline V gives CDR1 MNHNY, CDR2 SVGAGI (reference sequence). As DNA, the CDR3 is TGTGCCAGCAGTTATTTGCAGGGGATCACCGGGGAGCTGTTTTTT. Translated: CASSYLQGITGELFF.

The CDR3 region has the DNA TGTGCCAGCAGGGAAGTTGGGAGCACAGATACGCAGTATTTT. Translating it yields CASREVGSTDTQYF. The genes are TRBV7-9 and TRBJ2-3; D not certain. The CDR3 loop spans 14 amino acids. Deletions cut 6 bases from V and 0 bases from J, with 10 bases between. The germline gives CDR1 SEHNR, CDR2 FQNEAQ (reference sequence).

The gene calls are TRBV6-5 and TRBJ2-3; no clear D. Between the trimmed V and J ends, which lost 0 bases and 7 bases, there was a span of 8 bases. CDR1 and CDR2 from the germline V gene are MNHEY and SVGAGI. The CDR3 sequence is 13 residues long. The CDR3 region has the DNA TGTGCCAGCAGTTACTCGATTGTCAATACGCAGTATTTT. It yields the protein CASSYSIVNTQYF.

This clone was counted between two and nine times. The chain links TRBV5-4 to TRBJ2-1; 8 positions agree with TRBD1. Germline values: CDR1 SGHNT, CDR2 YYREEE (reference sequence). This CDR3 is built from 16 residues. The junction had 11 bases not matched to a gene; V was cut back by 2 bases and J by 7 bases. The CDR3: CASSFSSGTGSNEQFF. CDR3 nucleotides: TGTGCCAGCAGCTTTTCATCCGGGACAGGATCTAATGAGCAGTTCTTC.

The CDR3 DNA follows: TGTGCCAGCTCACCCGCGGGGGCTGCGCAGTATTTT. Translating it yields CASSPAGAAQYF. This chain connects TRBV18 to TRBJ2-3, with D possibly matching TRBD2 (7 bases). V was cut by 3 bases and J by 10 bases, with 11 bases left in between. Germline loops: CDR1 KGHSH, CDR2 LQKENI. The CDR3 covers 12 residues.

The chain links TRBV5-6 to TRBJ2-7; D remains unclear. Germline V lookup: CDR1 SGHDT, CDR2 YYEEEE. The CDR3 is 13 amino acids. Trimming cost V 2 bases and J 6 bases, with 12 bases left between them. The DNA for the CDR3 is TGTGCCAGCAGCTTCTTTGGGGTTTCCGAGCAGTACTTC. This encodes CASSFFGVSEQYF.

This rearrangement joins TRBV6-1 to TRBJ1-6, with D perhaps matching TRBD1 (6 bases). Trimming took off 1 base at V and 6 bases at J, with 13 bases between the two ends. The CDR3 runs 16 residues. The germline V gene encodes CDR1 MNHNS and CDR2 SASEGT. The CDR3 reads CASSEELGGRNSPLHF. For the CDR3, the DNA is TGTGCCAGCAGTGAAGAATTGGGGGGGCGTAATTCACCCCTCCACTTT.

V is TRBV25-1 and J is TRBJ2-1; D possibly corresponds to TRBD2 (6 bases). Germline loops: CDR1 MGHDK, CDR2 SYGVNS. This CDR3 is built from 14 residues. V gave up 8 bases and J gave up 0 bases, with 11 bases separating them. CDR3 amino acids: CASGAGRSYNEQFF. CDR3 in DNA: TGTGCCAGCGGAGCGGGCCGCTCCTACAATGAGCAGTTCTTC.

V is TRBV11-1 and J is TRBJ2-7, with TRBD1 as a possible D gene (5 bases). Germline V gene sequence: CDR1 SGHAT, CDR2 FQDESV (reference sequence). The CDR3 runs to 14 residues. Trimming left V 4 bases short and J 1 base short, with 11 bases between. The CDR3 protein is CASSYWGLSYEQYF. For the CDR3, the DNA is TGTGCCAGCAGCTATTGGGGCCTTTCCTACGAGCAGTACTTC.

This chain links TRBV6-4 with TRBJ1-2, with TRBD1 identical over 10 bases. The germline V gene encodes CDR1 MRHNA and CDR2 SNTAGT. J gave up 4 bases and V 6 bases, and 8 bases lay outside the gene matches. This CDR3 has 15 amino acids. CDR3 coding DNA: TGTGCCAGCAGCCCCGGGACAGGGGCGTTCTATGGCTACACCTTC. Protein sequence: CASSPGTGAFYGYTF.

The V call is TRBV18, the J call TRBJ1-1; no definite D call. V lost 1 base, J lost 2 bases, and 5 bases lay in between. Germline V gives CDR1 KGHSH, CDR2 LQKENI. The CDR3 is 13 residues long. The CDR3 here is CASSPRSNTEAFF. CDR3 DNA sequence: TGTGCCAGCTCACCACGGAGTAACACTGAAGCTTTCTTT.

This clone was seen just once. The chain links TRBV5-1 to TRBJ2-1; 10 nucleotides match TRBD2. V was pared by 0 bases and J by 4 bases, with 7 bases of the junction left unmatched. The germline CDR1 and CDR2 sequences are SGHRS and YFSETQ. This CDR3 contains 17 residues. CDR3 nucleotides: TGCGCCAGCAGCTTGGTAGTAGCGGGGGGAACATACAATGAGCAGTTCTTC. It is translated as CASSLVVAGGTYNEQFF.

The chain has TRBV7-9 and TRBJ1-4; 9 bases fit TRBD1. The CDR3 extends over 17 amino acids. CDR1 and CDR2 from the germline V gene are SEHNR and FQNEAQ (reference sequence). V trimming: 3 bases; J trimming: 5 bases; junction bases outside the gene matches: 10. This CDR3 reads CASSFSGTGSRNEKLFF. The CDR3 DNA sequence: TGTGCCAGCAGCTTTTCCGGGACAGGGTCAAGAAATGAAAAACTGTTTTTT.

J is TRBJ2-1 and V is TRBV2, with 8 bases aligning to TRBD2. Trimming cost V 2 bases and J 10 bases; bases outside gene matches: 13. The CDR3 length is 16 residues. Germline CDR1 SNHLY, CDR2 FYNNEI. Here the CDR3 reads CASSERGAGAPGEQFF. In DNA, the CDR3 is TGTGCCAGCAGTGAAAGGGGAGCGGGGGCCCCGGGGGAGCAGTTCTTC.

The chain has TRBV7-6 and TRBJ2-7; 7 bases are a match to TRBD2. Per germline, CDR1 SGHVS and CDR2 FNYEAQ. The CDR3 is 15 residues long. J gave up 2 bases and V 5 bases, and 9 bases lay outside the gene matches. The CDR3 here is CASSEEVGRAYEQYF. CDR3 nucleotides: TGTGCCAGCAGCGAAGAAGTAGGGAGGGCCTACGAGCAGTACTTC.

V and J are TRBV30 and TRBJ1-6, with D possibly TRBD1 on 5 matching bases. Germline CDR1 and CDR2: GTSNPN and SVGIG (reference sequence). This CDR3 is 17 amino acids long. The V and J ends lost 0 bases and 0 bases respectively, with 12 bases between them. The CDR3 DNA follows: TGTGCCTGGAGTGTAGCCAGGGCTAGCTCCTATAATTCACCCCTCCACTTT. Translated: CAWSVARASSYNSPLHF. Variable domain in full (rest from reference TRBV30 and TRBJ1-6): SQTIHQWPATLVQPVGSPLSLECTVEGTSNPNLYWYRQAAGRGLQLLFYSVGIGQISSEVPQNLSASRPQDRQFILSSKKLLLSDSGFYLCAWSVARASSYNSPLHFGNGTRLTVT.

The chain joins TRBV4-2 to TRBJ1-2; tentative D call: TRBD1 (5 bases). Germline lookup yields CDR1 LGHNA and CDR2 YNFKEQ. V lost 8 bases, J lost 4 bases, and 23 bases lay in between. This CDR3 spans 16 amino acids. This CDR3 reads CASQAKGNRRGYGYTF. The CDR3 nucleotides read TGTGCCAGCCAAGCCAAAGGGAACCGAAGGGGCTATGGCTACACCTTC.